These 19 T cell receptor beta chains came from one sample sequenced in a study of human T cells and chemical hapten exposure. Time point described: pre-sensitization, week 0. This sample's treatment: therapeutic diphenylcyclopropenone sensitization with weekly scalp DPC. TCRdb reprocessed the RACE reads with MiXCR, giving one entry per CDR3 protein. The sample lists some 360,000 distinct CDR3 sequences, about 5.1% occurring once. This specimen was whole blood, taken in connection with sensitization to the hapten diphenylcyclopropenone (DPC). The receptors shown here come from a woman between 50 and 59 years old with alopecia areata. Some clones in this sample may be carry-over from other donors' samples.

This clonotype has a count of ten or more. V and J are TRBV7-9 and TRBJ2-1; D remains unclear. The CDR3 sequence is 13 residues long. Germline V CDR1 and CDR2: SEHNR, FQNEAQ (reference sequence). The germline V and J ends were trimmed by 5 bases and 6 bases, with 11 bases remaining between them. The CDR3 loop is CASSSPLGNEQFF. The CDR3 DNA follows: TGTGCCAGCAGCAGCCCCTTGGGCAATGAGCAGTTCTTC.

This clonotype was seen more than once but under ten times. The chain links TRBV12-3 or TRBV12-4 to TRBJ1-5; 7 bases agree with TRBD1. Germline trimming cut 7 bases from V and 6 bases from J; bases unmatched to any gene: 6. This CDR3 has 13 amino acids. CDR3 loop: CASTRQGSQPQHF. CDR3 nucleotide sequence: TGTGCCAGCACTAGACAGGGCAGTCAGCCCCAGCATTTT.

In its sample, this clonotype was seen a few times. The genes are TRBV20-1 and TRBJ2-7; D is ambiguous. CDR1 and CDR2 from the germline V gene are DFQATT and SNEGSKA (reference sequence). This CDR3 has 11 residues. V shed 5 bases and J shed 0 bases, with 5 bases lying between them. CDR3 sequence reads: CSAWNSYEQYF. In DNA, the CDR3 is TGCAGTGCTTGGAACTCCTACGAGCAGTACTTC.

This clonotype showed up many times. The CDR3 coding sequence is TGCGCCAGCAGCCAAGCCCAGGGGCCTGGAAACACCATATATTTT. Its protein is CASSQAQGPGNTIYF. This chain connects TRBV4-1 to TRBJ1-3; tentatively, D is TRBD1 (6 bases). CDR1 MGHRA and CDR2 YSYEKL come from the germline V gene. The CDR3 contains 15 residues. Trimming stripped 1 base from V and 2 bases from J, with 9 bases between.

This clonotype came up many times. This chain links TRBV10-1 with TRBJ2-1, with D hard to call. CDR1 is WNHNN, CDR2 SYGVQD, per germline (reference sequence). This CDR3 spans 13 amino acids. Trimming left V 3 bases short and J 6 bases short, with 9 bases between. As DNA, the CDR3 is TGCGCCAGCAGTGACCCGGACCTCAATGAGCAGTTCTTC. Amino acids: CASSDPDLNEQFF.

At least ten counts were recorded for this clonotype. V is TRBV27 and J is TRBJ1-5, with D perhaps matching TRBD1 (5 bases). CDR3 length: 12 amino acids. The germline V and J ends were trimmed by 8 bases and 1 base, with 6 bases remaining between them. Per the germline V gene, CDR1 is MNHEY and CDR2 is SMNVEV (reference sequence). DNA of the CDR3: TGTGCCAGCCGACAGAGCAATCAGCCCCAGCATTTT. Translation: CASRQSNQPQHF.

V usage is TRBV5-6 and J usage is TRBJ1-2; 11 bases match TRBD1. In germline, CDR1 is SGHDT, CDR2 YYEEEE. Trimming took 6 bases from V and 4 from J; bases not matched to a gene: 5. The CDR3 extends over 14 amino acids. CDR3 in DNA: TGTGCCAGCACCTTTGGGACAGGGGGCTATGGCTACACCTTC. It encodes CASTFGTGGYGYTF.

This clonotype was observed a handful of times. The CDR3 nucleotides are TGTGCCAGCAAGGAAAGGAGCACAGATACGCAGTATTTT. Residues: CASKERSTDTQYF. V gene TRBV6-1 combines with J gene TRBJ2-3, with unresolved D. V was trimmed by 7 bases and J by 0 bases, leaving 8 bases between them. The germline V gene encodes CDR1 MNHNS and CDR2 SASEGT. The CDR3 is made up of 13 amino acids.

A few counts support this clonotype. The chain recombines TRBV4-1 with TRBJ1-2; no reliable D call. From germline, CDR1 is MGHRA and CDR2 YSYEKL. V lost 1 base and J lost 5, with 11 bases in between. The CDR3 loop spans 14 amino acids. This chain's CDR3 is CASSQADDKYGYTF. The CDR3 DNA follows: TGCGCCAGCAGCCAAGCCGATGATAAGTATGGCTACACCTTC.

Ten or more counts support this clonotype. The rearrangement uses TRBV5-1 and TRBJ2-2, with D hard to call. Per germline, CDR1 SGHRS and CDR2 YFSETQ. The CDR3 has 14 amino acids. V was cut by 0 bases and J by 6 bases, with 9 bases left in between. The CDR3 protein is CASSLELRAGELFF. CDR3 DNA: TGCGCCAGCAGCTTGGAACTGAGAGCCGGGGAGCTGTTTTTT.

This clonotype was picked up many times. This sequence joins TRBV3-1 and TRBJ2-3; 9 bases map to TRBD2. The CDR3 covers 18 residues. Trimming removed 5 bases from V and 6 bases from J; junction bases left unmatched: 18. Per the germline V gene, CDR1 is LGHDT and CDR2 is YNNKEL (reference sequence). CDR3 coding DNA: TGTGCCAGCAGCGAAGGAACTCCAACTAGCGGGTCTACCGATACGCAGTATTTT. Amino acids: CASSEGTPTSGSTDTQYF.

This clonotype was seen a handful of times. This rearrangement joins TRBV4-1 to TRBJ1-2; 7 bases are shared with TRBD1. Germline lookup yields CDR1 MGHRA and CDR2 YSYEKL. Trimming took 1 base from V and 2 from J; bases not matched to a gene: 4. This CDR3 region has 15 residues. Here the CDR3 reads CASSQAQTGNYGYTF. The CDR3 DNA reads as TGCGCCAGCAGCCAAGCTCAGACAGGGAACTATGGCTACACCTTC.

This clonotype has more than one count but fewer than ten. This chain connects TRBV6-1 to TRBJ1-6, with 8 bases aligning to TRBD1. With 5 bases clipped from V and 9 bases from J, the junction kept 9 bases outside the gene matches. Germline lookup yields CDR1 MNHNS and CDR2 SASEGT. The CDR3 extends over 15 amino acids. CDR3: CASSKTGGEGSPLHF. CDR3 nucleotide sequence: TGTGCCAGCAGTAAAACAGGGGGTGAAGGTTCACCCCTCCACTTT.

A few counts support this clonotype. The V gene is TRBV7-8, the J gene TRBJ2-3, with D maybe TRBD2 (7 bases). Germline V gene lookup returns CDR1 SGHVS and CDR2 FQNEAQ. V was cut by 1 base and J by 3 bases, with 11 bases left in between. This CDR3 region has 15 residues. The CDR3 reads CASSLEGGVTDTQYF. CDR3 DNA sequence: TGTGCCAGCAGCTTAGAGGGGGGGGTGACAGATACGCAGTATTTT. The full variable domain, with the rest looked up from reference TRBV7-8 and TRBJ2-3, is GAGVSQSPRYKVAKRGQDVALRCDPISGHVSLFWYQQALGQGPEFLTYFQNEAQLDKSGLPSDRFFAERPEGSVSTLKIQRTQQEDSAVYLCASSLEGGVTDTQYFGPGTRLTVL.

The chain is built from TRBV20-1 and TRBJ2-7, with a possible D match to TRBD2 (5 bases). Trimming took off 6 bases at V and 3 bases at J, with 15 bases between the two ends. The CDR3 runs to 13 residues. Germline CDR1 DFQATT, CDR2 SNEGSKA (reference sequence). The CDR3 DNA sequence: TGCAGTGCCGGAGGCCCGGCTAACTACGAGCAGTACTTC. Protein sequence: CSAGGPANYEQYF.

CDR3 in DNA: TGTGCCAGCCGACAGGGGGCCTATTGGGATACGCAGTATTTT. This encodes CASRQGAYWDTQYF. The chain combines TRBV25-1 with TRBJ2-3, with 10 bases lining up with TRBD1. Trimming took 8 bases from V and 6 from J; bases not matched to a gene: 8. The CDR3 is made up of 14 amino acids. Germline lookup yields CDR1 MGHDK and CDR2 SYGVNS. The full variable domain, with the rest looked up from reference TRBV25-1 and TRBJ2-3, is EADIYQTPRYLVIGTGKKITLECSQTMGHDKMYWYQQDPGMELHLIHYSYGVNSTEKGDLSSESTVSRIRTEHFPLTLESARPSHTSQYLCASRQGAYWDTQYFGPGTRLTVL.

The chain combines TRBV24-1 with TRBJ2-1; no clear D. V was trimmed by 3 bases and J by 6 bases, leaving 11 bases between them. The CDR3 consists of 14 residues. The germline V gene has CDR1 KGHDR and CDR2 SFDVKD. The DNA for the CDR3 is TGTGCCACCAGTGATGCCGGAGAAGTCAATGAGCAGTTCTTC. Translation gives CATSDAGEVNEQFF.

The count of this clonotype is one. The genes are TRBV2 and TRBJ1-1; no reliable D call. Trimming left V 4 bases short and J 1 base short, with 7 bases between. The V gene's germline CDR1 is SNHLY and CDR2 FYNNEI. This CDR3 comprises 13 residues. CDR3 protein: CASSGPPNTEAFF. DNA for the CDR3: TGTGCCAGCAGTGGCCCACCGAACACTGAAGCTTTCTTT.

V usage is TRBV6-2 or TRBV6-3 and J usage is TRBJ1-5; D possibly corresponds to TRBD1 (6 bases). The V gene's germline CDR1 is MNHEY and CDR2 SVGEGT. The CDR3 sequence is 14 residues long. V was pared by 4 bases and J by 5 bases, with 12 bases between. CDR3 protein: CASSFSGAYQPQHF. CDR3 DNA: TGTGCCAGCAGTTTTTCAGGGGCCTATCAGCCCCAGCATTTT.